The text below deals with one TCR beta chain. No antigen is known for it. No base-level quality is on record; no much larger clone is a single base apart. The source of the sample is a study of metastatic and nonmetastatic thyroid tumors (dated by TCRdb to the early 2020s). Regarding the research as a whole: Repertoires from peripheral blood and from tumor or nodule tissue samples of malignant and benign thyroid patients were compared.

No treatment had been received by any patient before thyroid surgery. The study retrospectively analysed patient clinical samples collected from about 2012 to 2019 using T-cell receptor beta sequencing. Preparation of the library involved PCR. Sequencing used an Illumina HiSeq 4000. High-throughput sequencing was used to profile the CDR3 region of the TCR beta-chain in every patient. The authors' pipeline ran thus. Drawing on CDR3 differences between clinicopathological groups, the researchers built a classifier meant to tell apart patients with distant-metastatic papillary thyroid cancer. The Shannon index was used to measure repertoire diversity, and the Morisita-Horn index was used to measure how similar tumor and blood repertoires were. The public reads were reanalyzed by TCRdb: fastp trimming at Q25, MiXCR alignment, in-frame beta chains only. TCRdb's processing, not the authors' own work, is the source of the V and J calls. The table for this sample lists about 16,000 clones; approximately 24% of them were counted only once. Clones ranked in the top ten supply about an eighth of the sample.

Broad study findings and their caveats: In both blood and tumor samples, TCR beta diversity was reported to be significantly higher in malignant tumors than in benign nodules.

The TCR sequence derives from a male donor with papillary thyroid cancer or a benign thyroid nodule (not recorded which). Some clones in this sample may be carry-over from other donors' samples. Sequenced material: tumor tissue.

The CDR3 region has the sequence CASSEESGGPNEQFF. The DNA reads as follows: TGTGCCAGCAGTGAAGAAAGCGGCGGGCCCAATGAGCAGTTCTTC. The sequence links TRBV6-1 to TRBJ2-1; a tentative D match to TRBD2 spans 5 bases. V is cut by 1 base and J by 6 bases, and the space between the germline ends is 13 bases. The germline V gene specifies MNHNS as CDR1 and SASEGT as CDR2. The CDR3 measures 15 amino acids from cysteine to phenylalanine. The read is trimmed to its CDR3 DNA, 45 bases read in frame from base 1.